The 26 T cell receptor beta chains given below trace back to one sample, sequenced in a study of post-analysis software for immune sequencing data. General study results and limits: Controls had lower frequencies than patients of roughly five TRBV segments, which included TRBV5-6, TRBV5-1 and TRBV20-1.

Included in the TCR beta cDNA libraries were unique molecular identifiers. Each CDR3 protein is one row after TCRdb ran MiXCR on the PCR reads. The data show a few hundred thousand distinct CDR3 sequences, roughly 45% seen once. No antigens are known for them. Source material: blood. The origin of the receptors is a girl between 5 and 17 years old with multiple sclerosis.

This clonotype was counted a few times. V is TRBV12-3 or TRBV12-4 and J is TRBJ1-4, with TRBD1 as a possible D gene (5 bases). Between the trimmed V and J ends, which lost 2 bases and 8 bases, there was a span of 9 bases. The CDR3 consists of 13 residues. The CDR3 coding sequence is TGTGCCAGCAGTTTAAGGGGAGGGGAAAAACTGTTTTTT. It codes for CASSLRGGEKLFF.

The chain uses TRBV6-7 and TRBJ2-6; 7 bases match TRBD1. TRBV6-7 is annotated as an ORF whose role is uncertain. The junction had 4 bases not matched to a gene; V was cut back by 5 bases and J by 0 bases. The CDR3 runs 16 residues. In nucleotides, the CDR3 is TGTGCCAGCAGTCGTACAGGGGCCTCTGGGGCCAACGTCCTGACTTTC. Translation gives CASSRTGASGANVLTF.

There are a few counts of this clonotype. CDR3 sequence: CSARDTSGRTDTQYF. The CDR3 region has the DNA TGCAGTGCTAGAGATACTAGCGGTCGCACAGATACGCAGTATTTT. This rearrangement joins TRBV20-1 to TRBJ2-3; TRBD2 agrees at 8 bases. Germline V CDR1 and CDR2: DFQATT, SNEGSKA (reference sequence). The CDR3 runs 15 residues. Losses at the gene ends were 0 bases for V and 1 base for J; bases not matched to a gene: 3.

This clonotype was recorded a few times. V gene TRBV5-8 combines with J gene TRBJ1-2, with D perhaps matching TRBD1 (6 bases). Germline V CDR1 and CDR2: SGHTS, YDEGEE. The CDR3 is made up of 13 amino acids. V was clipped by 5 bases and J by 7 bases, with 15 bases between them. CDR3 sequence (DNA): TGTGCCAGCAGTACGGGCCAGGGGTCTGGCTACACCTTC. Encoded protein: CASSTGQGSGYTF.

In its sample, this clonotype was seen a few times. V and J are TRBV20-1 and TRBJ2-7; D perhaps matches TRBD1 (5 bases). The V gene lost 6 bases and the J gene lost 4 bases, with 22 bases spanning the gap. CDR3 size: 15 residues. Per the germline V gene, CDR1 is DFQATT and CDR2 is SNEGSKA (reference sequence). The CDR3 nucleotides read TGCAGTGCCGAAGGGGTCGACCTGACCAGTTACGAGCAGTACTTC. Translating it yields CSAEGVDLTSYEQYF.

The chain has TRBV4-2 and TRBJ1-1, with D unresolved. Per the germline V gene, CDR1 is LGHNA and CDR2 is YNFKEQ. Trimming took off 0 bases at V and 0 bases at J, with 5 bases between the two ends. CDR3 size: 14 residues. The CDR3 DNA reads as TGTGCCAGCAGCCAAGAAGGCCTGAACACTGAAGCTTTCTTT. It translates to CASSQEGLNTEAFF.

The genes are TRBV7-9 and TRBJ2-5, with D possibly called TRBD1 or TRBD2 (5 bases each). There are 17 residues in the CDR3. Germline V gene lookup returns CDR1 SEHNR and CDR2 FQNEAQ (reference sequence). The V end lost 1 base, the J end lost 3 bases, and 18 bases lay between the germline ends. CDR3 amino acids: CASSLGARGRKKETQYF. DNA for the CDR3: TGTGCCAGCAGCTTAGGGGCTAGGGGACGCAAAAAAGAGACCCAGTACTTC.

The chain joins TRBV4-1 to TRBJ2-5; D is possibly TRBD2 (5 bases). Germline CDR1 and CDR2: MGHRA and YSYEKL. The CDR3 runs 15 residues. V shed 6 bases and J shed 4 bases, with 18 bases lying between them. The CDR3 reads CASSPSGLSVETQYF. The CDR3 nucleotides read TGCGCCAGCAGTCCAAGTGGCCTTAGCGTAGAGACCCAGTACTTC.

Relative to its sample, this clonotype is medium-sized. The chain has TRBV28 and TRBJ2-7, with D possibly matching TRBD1 (5 bases). CDR1 MDHEN and CDR2 SYDVKM come from the germline V gene. The CDR3 is 20 residues long. V lost 1 base to trimming and J lost 2 bases, with 27 bases between them. The CDR3, as DNA: TGTGCCAGCAGTTTATCCCCCTTGCTGTTGGGAATCTTAGGGGCCTACGAGCAGTACTTC. Amino acids: CASSLSPLLLGILGAYEQYF.

The CDR3 DNA sequence: TGTGCCAGCAGCCTACGGGACAGGGTGGCCGAGCAGTACTTC. Translated, it gives CASSLRDRVAEQYF. The chain is built from TRBV5-6 and TRBJ2-5; 9 nucleotides match TRBD1. The J call is in doubt because the DNA end fits TRBJ2-7 better. Per the germline V gene, CDR1 is SGHDT and CDR2 is YYEEEE. CDR3 length: 14 amino acids.

This clonotype appeared a single time. The J gene is TRBJ2-1, the V gene TRBV28; D may be TRBD2 (5 bases). Germline CDR1 is MDHEN and CDR2 is SYDVKM. The CDR3 runs 15 residues. With 7 bases removed from V and 3 bases from J, the gap between germline ends came to 16 bases. The CDR3 protein is CASNSAEYIYNEQFF. The CDR3 DNA follows: TGTGCCAGCAATTCAGCGGAGTATATCTACAATGAGCAGTTCTTC.

J is TRBJ1-6 and V is TRBV4-3, with 7 bases identical to TRBD1. Losses at the gene ends were 4 bases for V and 8 bases for J; bases not matched to a gene: 8. Per germline, CDR1 LGHNA and CDR2 YSLEER. The CDR3 covers 15 residues. The CDR3 here is CASSLQGRSDSPLHF. The DNA for the CDR3 is TGCGCCAGCAGCCTACAGGGGCGATCCGATTCACCCCTCCACTTT.

V usage is TRBV7-2 and J usage is TRBJ2-5, with D perhaps matching TRBD1 (5 bases). This CDR3 has 14 residues. CDR1 is SGHTA and CDR2 is FQGNSA in the germline V gene. The V and J ends lost 2 bases and 7 bases respectively, with 14 bases between them. The CDR3 sequence: CASSLSWGQRTQYF. In DNA form, the CDR3 reads TGTGCCAGCAGCTTATCGTGGGGCCAGAGGACCCAGTACTTC.

This chain connects TRBV6-1 to TRBJ2-7, with D perhaps matching TRBD1 (6 bases). The length of the CDR3 is 14 residues. The germline CDR1 and CDR2 sequences are MNHNS and SASEGT. V was trimmed by 4 bases and J by 5 bases, leaving 15 bases between them. DNA of the CDR3: TGTGCCAGCAGTGTTTTTGAGGGGGTTGACGAGCAGTACTTC. Its translation: CASSVFEGVDEQYF.

The rearrangement joins TRBV4-1 to TRBJ2-7, with TRBD2 matching over 8 bases. This CDR3 is built from 14 residues. CDR1 is MGHRA, CDR2 YSYEKL, per germline. The V gene end was trimmed by 6 bases and the J gene end by 3 bases; junction bases not matched to a gene: 7. The CDR3 DNA reads as TGCGCCAGCAGTCCCTTCGCGGGAGGCTACGAGCAGTACTTC. This encodes CASSPFAGGYEQYF.

Turning to this clonotype: As the CDR3 is not closed by the conserved phenylalanine or tryptophan, this likely results from a read error. The CDR3 region has the DNA TGTGCCAGCAGCTACCCGACAGGGATAACCTACGAGCAGTACTGC. Translated, it gives CASSYPTGITYEQYC. The rearrangement uses TRBV7-9 and TRBJ2-7; the match to TRBD1 covers 7 bases. Germline V gene lookup returns CDR1 SEHNR and CDR2 FQNEAQ (reference sequence). Unmatched junction bases numbered 8, after V lost 4 bases and J lost 2 bases. CDR3 length: 15 residues.

V is TRBV20-1 and J is TRBJ2-5, with D possibly matching TRBD1 (5 bases). The CDR3 is made up of 15 amino acids. V was pared by 0 bases and J by 0 bases, with 11 bases between. Germline V gene sequence: CDR1 DFQATT, CDR2 SNEGSKA (reference sequence). DNA for the CDR3: TGCAGTGCTAGAGATTGGGCCAGGGACCAAGAGACCCAGTACTTC. The encoded protein is CSARDWARDQETQYF.

The J gene is TRBJ2-1, the V gene TRBV12-3 or TRBV12-4; the D gene is possibly TRBD1 (5 bases). Between the trimmed V and J ends, which lost 2 bases and 2 bases, there was a span of 10 bases. The CDR3 length is 15 residues. The chain's CDR3 is CASSLNGQTYNEQFF. For the CDR3, the DNA is TGTGCCAGCAGTTTAAATGGACAAACCTACAATGAGCAGTTCTTC.

The chain recombines TRBV19 with TRBJ2-1; D is unclear. The CDR3 covers 16 residues. CDR1 is LNHDA and CDR2 is SQIVND in the germline V gene (reference sequence). The V end was cut by 5 bases, the J end by 10 bases, with 24 bases between. CDR3 sequence: CASSPGWVSTMKEQFF. In nucleotides, the CDR3 is TGTGCCAGTAGTCCCGGGTGGGTATCTACAATGAAGGAGCAGTTCTTC.

The V gene is TRBV29-1, the J gene TRBJ2-7; 8 nucleotides agree with TRBD2. Germline loops: CDR1 SQVTM, CDR2 ANQGSEA. Germline trimming cut 1 base from V and 6 bases from J; bases unmatched to any gene: 5. CDR3 length: 13 amino acids. CDR3 loop: CSVEVAGGSEQYF. Here the CDR3 DNA reads TGCAGCGTTGAAGTGGCGGGAGGATCCGAGCAGTACTTC.

This clonotype was seen a few times. The chain couples TRBV5-1 to TRBJ2-7; 9 bases align to TRBD1. J lost 2 bases, V lost 0 bases, and 6 bases had no gene match. Germline V gives CDR1 SGHRS, CDR2 YFSETQ. The CDR3 covers 16 residues. As DNA, the CDR3 is TGCGCCAGCAGCTTGGTTTACGGGACAGGGCCCTACGAGCAGTACTTC. Its protein product is CASSLVYGTGPYEQYF. Variable domain in full (rest from reference TRBV5-1 and TRBJ2-7): KAGVTQTPRYLIKTRGQQVTLSCSPISGHRSVSWYQQTPGQGLQFLFEYFSETQRNKGNFPGRFSGRQFSNSRSEMNVSTLELGDSALYLCASSLVYGTGPYEQYFGPGTRLTVT.

The chain joins TRBV3-1 to TRBJ2-7, with TRBD2 as a possible D gene (5 bases). Deletions cut 1 base from V and 0 bases from J, with 13 bases between. Germline assignment: CDR1 LGHDT and CDR2 YNNKEL (reference sequence). The CDR3 consists of 16 residues. The CDR3: CASSQGLPGSSYEQYF. CDR3 DNA: TGTGCCAGCAGCCAAGGCCTTCCGGGGAGCTCCTACGAGCAGTACTTC.

V usage is TRBV12-3 or TRBV12-4 and J usage is TRBJ2-5; D is uncertain. The germline V and J ends were trimmed by 3 bases and 2 bases, with 10 bases remaining between them. The CDR3 is made up of 14 amino acids. The CDR3 spells CASSFVAEQETQYF. CDR3 DNA: TGTGCCAGCAGTTTTGTGGCAGAACAAGAGACCCAGTACTTC.

In this sample, this clonotype turned up a few times. The chain employs TRBV12-3 or TRBV12-4 and TRBJ1-2; no clear D gene. The CDR3 extends over 13 amino acids. V gave up 6 bases and J gave up 4 bases, with 12 bases separating them. CDR3 in amino acids: CASRPGLTYGYTF. Here the CDR3 DNA reads TGTGCCAGCAGACCTGGACTGACCTATGGCTACACCTTC.

The chain links TRBV3-1 to TRBJ1-1; D unresolved. Trimming took 1 base from V and 1 from J, leaving 1 base between them. CDR1 and CDR2 (germline): LGHDT, YNNKEL (reference sequence). The CDR3 sequence is 12 residues long. The CDR3 region is CASSQANTEAFF. The CDR3, as DNA: TGTGCCAGCAGCCAAGCGAACACTGAAGCTTTCTTT.

CDR3 nucleotide sequence: TGCGCCAGCAGCTTGGCCTCGAGGCTAGGGGGGAATGAGCAGTTCTTC. Translated: CASSLASRLGGNEQFF. The chain carries TRBV5-1 and TRBJ2-1, with D possibly being TRBD1 or TRBD2 (6 bases each). V gave up 0 bases and J gave up 7 bases, with 17 bases separating them. Per germline, CDR1 SGHRS and CDR2 YFSETQ. This CDR3 spans 16 amino acids.